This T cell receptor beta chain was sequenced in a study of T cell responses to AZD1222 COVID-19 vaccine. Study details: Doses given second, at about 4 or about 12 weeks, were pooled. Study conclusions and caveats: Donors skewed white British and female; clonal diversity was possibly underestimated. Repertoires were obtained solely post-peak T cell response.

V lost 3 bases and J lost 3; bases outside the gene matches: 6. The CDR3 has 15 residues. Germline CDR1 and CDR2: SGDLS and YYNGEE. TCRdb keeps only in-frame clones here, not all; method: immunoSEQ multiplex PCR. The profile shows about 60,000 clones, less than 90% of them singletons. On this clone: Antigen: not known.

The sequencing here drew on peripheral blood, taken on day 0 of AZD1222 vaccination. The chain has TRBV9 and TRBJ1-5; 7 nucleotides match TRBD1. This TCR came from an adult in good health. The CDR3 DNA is TGTGCCAGCAGCGGAGACACAGGGGTCAATCAGCCCCAGCATTTT. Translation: CASSGDTGVNQPQHF.